Reported below is one T cell receptor (beta chain). The data originate from a study of CD8+ T cells in alopecia areata. Germline CDR1 and CDR2: SNHLY and FYNNEI. V was pared by 5 bases and J by 9 bases, with 14 bases between. This CDR3 has 13 residues. RNA extraction and reverse transcription yielded cDNA as sequencing template. TCRdb's copy holds only in-frame clones and misses some; the assay was immunoSEQ multiplex PCR. The top ten clones hold around 6.6% of a sample with 110,000 to 150,000 clones, around 60% of them seen once. Specimen: CD4+ T cells sorted from blood, collected at week 0. The chain carries TRBV2 and TRBJ2-1; the D gene is possibly TRBD2 (5 bases). This receptor was taken from a human donor with alopecia areata. The CDR3 spells CASSQTLGSEQFF. Here the CDR3 DNA reads TGTGCCAGCAGTCAGACACTTGGGAGTGAGCAGTTCTTC.